The following is a T cell receptor (beta chain) sequence with its context. Sequencing was performed with immunoSEQ multiplex PCR; in TCRdb, only in-frame clones are kept and a portion is missing. The sample carries roughly 200,000 clones, 85% recorded once. The junction had 7 bases not matched to a gene; V was cut back by 0 bases and J by 4 bases. This CDR3 region has 17 residues. Germline CDR1 reads SGHTA; CDR2 reads FQGTGA. This entry comes from a study of blood T cell repertoires in COVID-19. Study at large: From T cells, B-cell-depleted T cells, or PBMCs came the material, which was cDNA or gDNA.

The rearrangement links TRBV7-3 to TRBJ2-3; 10 nucleotides match TRBD2. The material sequenced was PBMCs or T cells enriched from blood (not recorded which). The sequence derives from a middle-aged man who had recovered from COVID-19. The CDR3, as DNA: TGTGCCAGCAGCTTAACCGGTGGGCTAGCGGGAGCAGATACGCAGTATTTT. Protein product: CASSLTGGLAGADTQYF.